This T cell receptor beta chain appears in the sequencing data of a study of T cells in Graves' hyperthyroidism and ophthalmopathy. At the level of the study: At initial diagnosis, before any treatment had begun, peripheral blood was obtained.

Based on clinical symptoms, serum thyroxine and TRAb, thyroid ultrasound and orbital computed tomography, diagnoses were reached. This clonotype was recorded many times. As yet, its antigen is unknown. The V end lost 3 bases, the J end lost 1 base, and 18 bases lay between the germline ends. This CDR3 region has 17 residues. Germline CDR1 and CDR2: SGDLS and YYNGEE. TCR beta CDR3 regions were amplified from RNA transcripts. HTBI primers were employed in a first-round RT-PCR of the TCR CDR3. A single record per CDR3 protein comes from TCRdb applying MiXCR to the multiplex PCR reads. The sample has around 600,000 distinct CDR3 sequences, 12% to 15% seen once; the top ten hold less than 9%. The study, taken as a whole, reports: The model anticipated ophthalmopathy a median approximately 6.7 months pre-onset.

Sequenced material: blood. The rearrangement links TRBV9 to TRBJ2-3; a weak D match, TRBD1 (5 bases). The receptor was isolated from a woman aged 18 to 35 with Graves' ophthalmopathy. The CDR3 spells CASSEANQGHGTDTQYF. In DNA, the CDR3 is TGTGCCAGCAGCGAAGCAAATCAGGGCCACGGCACAGATACGCAGTATTTT. Full variable domain (rest looked up from reference TRBV9 and TRBJ2-3): DSGVTQTPKHLITATGQRVTLRCSPRSGDLSVYWYQQSLDQGLQFLIQYYNGEERAKGNILERFSAQQFPDLHSELNLSSLELGDSALYFCASSEANQGHGTDTQYFGPGTRLTVL.